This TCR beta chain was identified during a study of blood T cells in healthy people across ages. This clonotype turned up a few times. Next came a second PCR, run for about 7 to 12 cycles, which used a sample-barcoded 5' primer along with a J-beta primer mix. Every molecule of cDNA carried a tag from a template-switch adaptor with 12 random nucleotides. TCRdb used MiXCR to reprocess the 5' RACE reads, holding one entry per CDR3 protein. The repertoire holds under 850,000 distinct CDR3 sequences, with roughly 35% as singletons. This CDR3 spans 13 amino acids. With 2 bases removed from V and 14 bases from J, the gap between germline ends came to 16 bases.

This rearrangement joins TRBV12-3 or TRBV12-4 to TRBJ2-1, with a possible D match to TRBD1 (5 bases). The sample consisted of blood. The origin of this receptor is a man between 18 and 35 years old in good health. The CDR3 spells CASSLSLGRVEFF. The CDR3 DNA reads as TGTGCCAGCAGTTTAAGTCTCGGCAGGGTGGAGTTCTTC.